This T cell receptor (beta chain) was recorded in a study of blood T cell repertoires in COVID-19. Turning to the study itself: In each case, the material was cDNA or gDNA derived from T cells, B-cell-depleted T cells, or PBMCs.

The germline CDR1 and CDR2 sequences are LGHNA and YSLEER. The trim removed 0 bases at V and 6 bases at J, leaving 5 bases unmatched. The CDR3 loop spans 15 amino acids. Seattle enrolled patients during active infection and tracked them longitudinally. TCRdb keeps only in-frame clones here, not all; method: immunoSEQ multiplex PCR. The top ten hold 10% to 15% of the sample, which has 150,000 or so clones, 80% to 90% seen once. V is TRBV4-3 and J is TRBJ2-1; TRBD2 agrees at 7 bases. This TCR was sampled from a young man with COVID-19, enrolled during active disease. Material: peripheral blood. CDR3: CASSQDTSSGNEQFF. As DNA, the CDR3 is TGCGCCAGCAGCCAAGATACGTCTAGCGGCAATGAGCAGTTCTTC.